Only a few counts were recorded for the clone carrying this TCR beta chain. The antigen is unknown. These data are taken from a study of T cells in localized non-small cell lung cancer. Study outcomes and limitations: Clonality of T cells reached its maximum in uninvolved adjacent lung, surpassing tumor.

Germline CDR1 LGHNA, CDR2 YSLEER. Trimming removed 2 bases from V and 4 bases from J; junction bases left unmatched: 7. CDR3 length: 15 amino acids. The repertoire was sequenced with immunoSEQ multiplex PCR; TCRdb's copy has only in-frame clones and lacks some. In the table there are around 50,000 clones, just over 85% of which are singletons. Sequences were derived from peripheral blood, sampled before any cancer treatment. V usage is TRBV4-3 and J usage is TRBJ1-2; 7 bases align to TRBD1. The receptor comes from a woman aged 35 to 70 with stage I lung adenocarcinoma. In DNA, the CDR3 is TGCGCCAGCAGCCAAAGGGACAGCGGCGGCTATGGCTACACCTTC. This codes for CASSQRDSGGYGYTF.